This T cell receptor beta chain was documented in a study of T-cell memory formation after mild COVID-19. Study-level findings and limits: For second-wave clones that peaked at day 37, SARS-CoV-2 specificity went unverified. Certain responding clones were present in pre-infection memory, suggesting participation of cross-reactive memory. Most CD4+ clones that shrank were in CM and EM, while CD8+ ones turned up in EMRA.

From germline, CDR1 is MDHEN and CDR2 SYDVKM. The V end lost 5 bases, the J end lost 0 bases, and 14 bases lay between the germline ends. The CDR3 consists of 17 residues. This clonotype occurred once. Its antigen is unknown. One entry per CDR3 protein results from TCRdb running MiXCR on the 5' RACE reads. Of approximately 290,000 distinct CDR3 sequences in the sample, roughly a fifth were seen once. What was sequenced was PBMCs or a T cell subset sorted from them (not recorded which). The rearrangement joins TRBV28 to TRBJ2-6, with D unresolved. The TCR originated in a young man who had mild COVID-19 (a few samples of this study predate the infection). Cell type and time point are not known. The CDR3 sequence: CASSSNGERSGANVLTF. CDR3 nucleotides: TGTGCCAGCAGTAGTAACGGCGAGCGCTCTGGGGCCAACGTCCTGACTTTC.